The TCR beta chain described here comes from a study of blood T cell repertoires in COVID-19. Overall study context: PBMCs, B-cell-depleted T cells, or T cells were the source of the cDNA or gDNA that made up the material.

The repertoire was sequenced with immunoSEQ multiplex PCR; TCRdb's copy has only in-frame clones and lacks some. The table includes fewer than 90,000 clones, about 89% detected once. Germline V CDR1 and CDR2: SGHKS, YYEKEE (reference sequence). The V and J ends lost 3 bases and 5 bases, in that order; junction bases with no gene match: 4. This CDR3 is built from 15 residues. V usage is TRBV5-5 and J usage is TRBJ1-6; 8 positions match TRBD1. The sample was peripheral blood. The TCR comes from a man in his forties or fifties with active or convalescent COVID-19. The CDR3 DNA reads as TGTGCCAGCAGCTCCAGGACAGGGAATAATTCACCCCTCCACTTT. Amino acid sequence: CASSSRTGNNSPLHF.